One and the same sample provided the 26 T cell receptor beta chains below, sequenced in a study of CD8+CD57+ T cells in acquired aplastic anemia. According to the study, genomic DNA was the template for TCR beta VDJ and CDR3 profiling. MiXCR, run by TCRdb on the reads, gives a single entry per CDR3 protein. The repertoire holds 400,000 to 450,000 distinct CDR3 sequences, with 55% to 75% as singletons. The sample consisted of sorted CD4+, CD8+, or CD8+CD57+ T cells (not recorded which) from PBMCs. These receptors came from a human donor in good health, serving as a control.

This clonotype was recorded a few times. The chain has TRBV15 and TRBJ1-6; D remains unclear. In germline, CDR1 is LNHNV, CDR2 YYDKDF (reference sequence). CDR3 length: 16 amino acids. Trimming shortened V by 0 bases and J by 3 bases, and 9 bases separated the two germline ends. The CDR3 sequence: CATSRDHGRYNSPLHF. For the CDR3, the DNA is TGTGCCACCAGCAGAGATCATGGCCGCTATAATTCACCCCTCCACTTT.

This clonotype counts as medium-sized. J is TRBJ1-6 and V is TRBV19, with D possibly matching TRBD1 (5 bases). V was shortened by 8 bases and J by 6 bases, with 11 bases between the two germline ends. CDR3 length: 13 amino acids. Germline CDR1 is LNHDA and CDR2 is SQIVND (reference sequence). CDR3 DNA sequence: TGTGCCAGTTCGGGACGCCCTAATTCACCCCTCCACTTT. Its translation is CASSGRPNSPLHF.

This clonotype was detected only a few times. The chain has TRBV20-1 and TRBJ1-6, with 8 bases identical to TRBD1. CDR1 is DFQATT, CDR2 SNEGSKA, per germline (reference sequence). The CDR3 is made up of 15 amino acids. The V and J ends lost 3 bases and 5 bases, in that order; junction bases with no gene match: 6. This CDR3 is CSASFSTGDNSPLHF. The CDR3 bases are TGCAGTGCTAGTTTCTCGACAGGGGATAATTCACCCCTCCACTTT.

The sample holds a few counts of this clonotype. The J gene is TRBJ1-1, the V gene TRBV24-1; D possibly corresponds to TRBD1 (5 bases). V was pared by 6 bases and J by 8 bases, with 9 bases between. This CDR3 contains 11 residues. The germline CDR1 and CDR2 sequences are KGHDR and SFDVKD. The CDR3 here is CATSKRDEAFF. CDR3 nucleotides: TGTGCCACCAGTAAGAGGGACGAAGCTTTCTTT.

The chain recombines TRBV2 with TRBJ2-7, with D hard to call. V was trimmed by 3 bases and J by 4 bases, leaving 7 bases between them. The germline CDR1 and CDR2 sequences are SNHLY and FYNNEI. The CDR3 is 12 residues long. CDR3 nucleotide sequence: TGTGCCAGCAGTGATCACGCGTACGAGCAGTACTTC. Translated: CASSDHAYEQYF.

The rearrangement uses TRBV11-2 and TRBJ1-5; unclear D gene. V lost 1 base and J 11 bases, leaving 15 bases between the germline ends. This CDR3 spans 14 amino acids. Germline V gene lookup returns CDR1 SGHAT and CDR2 FQNNGV. Here the CDR3 reads CASSLASSLETQHF. CDR3 nucleotides: TGTGCCAGCAGCTTAGCGAGTAGCTTGGAGACCCAGCATTTT.

The chain carries TRBV6-1 and TRBJ1-6; D is possibly TRBD1 (5 bases). Germline V CDR1 and CDR2: MNHNS, SASEGT. V lost 4 bases and J 6 bases, leaving 10 bases between the germline ends. This CDR3 comprises 14 residues. DNA for the CDR3: TGTGCCAGCAGTGTCCAGGGAACTAATTCACCCCTCCACTTT. Translating gives CASSVQGTNSPLHF.

This chain uses TRBV20-1 with TRBJ2-7; D uncertain. The CDR3 consists of 13 residues. Germline-derived CDR1 and CDR2 are DFQATT and SNEGSKA (reference sequence). V lost 5 bases to trimming and J lost 6 bases, with 17 bases between them. CDR3 residues: CSAAIPSAGEQYF. Written as DNA, the CDR3 is TGCAGTGCTGCAATTCCAAGCGCAGGCGAGCAGTACTTC.

About this clonotype: The DNA is left out, because the CDR3 cannot be placed on it with certainty; the CDR3 is given as TCRdb lists it. The genes are TRBV7-6 and TRBJ2-7; the table names TRBD1, a call not compared with the DNA. The CDR3 spans 16 residues, counting both ends. Germline V lookup: CDR1 SGHVS, CDR2 FNYEAQ. CDR3 loop: CASSPRGPYEQYFQYF.

This clonotype has at least ten counts. The chain recombines TRBV5-1 with TRBJ2-6, with D maybe TRBD1 (8 bases). CDR1 and CDR2 (germline): SGHRS, YFSETQ. The CDR3 runs to 19 residues. V was shortened by 4 bases and J by 0 bases, with 20 bases between the two germline ends. CDR3 residues: CASSDNRGGGLSGANVLTF. CDR3 nucleotides: TGCGCCAGCAGCGACAACAGGGGGGGCGGGCTCTCTGGGGCCAACGTCCTGACTTTC. The full variable domain, with the rest looked up from reference TRBV5-1 and TRBJ2-6, is KAGVTQTPRYLIKTRGQQVTLSCSPISGHRSVSWYQQTPGQGLQFLFEYFSETQRNKGNFPGRFSGRQFSNSRSEMNVSTLELGDSALYLCASSDNRGGGLSGANVLTFGAGSRLTVL.

This chain connects TRBV13 to TRBJ1-5, with 9 bases aligning to TRBD1. The V gene end was trimmed by 6 bases and the J gene end by 5 bases; junction bases not matched to a gene: 8. Germline CDR1 and CDR2: PRHDT and FYEKMQ (reference sequence). The CDR3 runs 15 residues. The CDR3 reads CASSEQGARDQPQHF. In DNA, the CDR3 is TGTGCCAGCAGTGAACAGGGGGCGAGGGATCAGCCCCAGCATTTT. The complete variable domain, with remaining parts taken from reference TRBV13 and TRBJ1-5, reads AAGVIQSPRHLIKEKRETATLKCYPIPRHDTVYWYQQGPGQDPQFLISFYEKMQSDKGSIPDRFSAQQFSDYHSELNMSSLELGDSALYFCASSEQGARDQPQHFGDGTRLSIL.

At least ten counts were recorded for this clonotype. This sequence joins TRBV9 and TRBJ1-3; possibly TRBD1 for D (5 bases). Germline V gives CDR1 SGDLS, CDR2 YYNGEE. CDR3 size: 13 residues. Trimming stripped 4 bases from V and 4 bases from J, with 9 bases between. This chain's CDR3 is CASSPRAGNTIYF. CDR3 nucleotide sequence: TGTGCCAGCAGCCCCAGGGCCGGAAACACCATATATTTT.

The chain couples TRBV19 to TRBJ2-3, with D maybe TRBD1 (8 bases). CDR1 and CDR2 from the germline V gene are LNHDA and SQIVND (reference sequence). The CDR3 has 13 amino acids. V dropped 6 bases and J dropped 11 bases, with 18 bases sitting between them. CDR3 sequence reads: CASREQGGGKQYF. The CDR3 DNA follows: TGTGCCAGTAGGGAACAGGGGGGGGGCAAGCAGTATTTT.

As regards this clonotype: A read error may explain this, as a much larger clone is one base away. This sequence joins TRBV12-3 or TRBV12-4 and TRBJ1-5, with D possibly matching TRBD1 (5 bases). V lost 6 bases, J lost 9 bases, and 18 bases lay in between. The CDR3 spans 14 residues. CDR3 DNA sequence: TGTGCCAGCAGGCGGGGAGGGGATTATCGGCCCCAGCATTTT. This translates into CASRRGGDYRPQHF.

At least ten counts were recorded for this clonotype. The rearrangement links TRBV6-2 or TRBV6-3 to TRBJ1-2; D gene uncertain. The CDR3 totals 13 residues. Germline values: CDR1 MNHEY, CDR2 SVGEGT. V gave up 2 bases and J gave up 8 bases, with 12 bases separating them. The CDR3 sequence is CASSYAPQEGYTF. DNA of the CDR3: TGTGCCAGCAGTTACGCCCCCCAAGAGGGCTACACCTTC.

This clonotype was seen more than once but under ten times. The V call is TRBV25-1, the J call TRBJ2-2; 12 bases are a match to TRBD1. The germline V gene encodes CDR1 MGHDK and CDR2 SYGVNS. This CDR3 contains 18 residues. With V trimmed by 0 bases and J by 7 bases, 9 bases remained unmatched. CDR3 DNA sequence: TGTGCCAGCAGTGAATATAACTCCGGGACAGGGGGCATCGGGGAGCTGTTTTTT. Its protein is CASSEYNSGTGGIGELFF.

This clonotype turned up a few times. The rearrangement uses TRBV6-6 and TRBJ1-1; possible D gene TRBD1, 6 bases. CDR1 and CDR2 (germline): MNHNY, SVGAGI (reference sequence). The germline V and J ends were trimmed by 2 bases and 2 bases, with 15 bases remaining between them. The CDR3 covers 16 residues. The CDR3 DNA is TGTGCCAGCAGTTACGGGGGGCGCCGATTAAACACTGAAGCTTTCTTT. It is translated as CASSYGGRRLNTEAFF.

Of note for this clonotype: Likely a read error: the CDR3 ends without its conserved phenylalanine or tryptophan. The DNA is left out, because the CDR3 cannot be placed on it with certainty; the CDR3 is given as TCRdb lists it. The chain links TRBV2 to TRBJ2-7; the table names TRBD1, a call not compared with the DNA. Looked up from germline, CDR1 is SNHLY and CDR2 is FYNNEI. 15 amino acids form the CDR3, both terminal residues included. CDR3 region: CATSSHTVGIAENHY.

A word on this clonotype: Since a much larger clone is just one base distant, this may be a read error. The V call is TRBV6-1, the J call TRBJ1-2; no clear D gene. The CDR3 is made up of 15 amino acids. Germline V CDR1 and CDR2: MNHNS, SASEGT. CDR3 nucleotide sequence: TGTACCAGCACGACCTTCCTAACAGTAAACTATGGCTACACCTTC. Translating gives CTSTTFLTVNYGYTF.

CDR3 loop: CSAGQGNEKLFF. The CDR3 nucleotides are TGCAGTGCTGGACAGGGGAATGAAAAACTGTTTTTT. This chain joins TRBV20-1 and TRBJ1-4, with 9 bases aligning to TRBD1. Losses at the gene ends were 5 bases for V and 5 bases for J; bases not matched to a gene: 0. Germline CDR1 reads DFQATT; CDR2 reads SNEGSKA (reference sequence). This CDR3 region has 12 residues.

As regards this clonotype: This is likely a read error, given that the CDR3 carries no conserved phenylalanine or tryptophan at its end. Because the CDR3's place on the DNA is in doubt, the DNA is left out and the CDR3 is given as listed by TCRdb. The V and J genes are TRBV7-8 and TRBJ1-2; no check of the table's D call, TRBD1, against the DNA was made. The CDR3 is 13 residues long, counting both termini. The germline CDR1 and CDR2 sequences are SGHVS and FQNEAQ. CDR3 protein: CASSWPRRIRTDN.

Details on this clonotype: A read error may account for a junction end that differs from germline. The chain recombines TRBV7-9 with TRBJ1-6, with D possibly matching TRBD1 (6 bases). The CDR3 covers 15 residues. The germline gives CDR1 SEHNR, CDR2 FQNEAQ (reference sequence). CDR3 amino acids: CASSLRGHGRSPLHF. CDR3 bases: TGCGCCAGCAGCTTAAGGGGACACGGGAGGTCACCCCTCCACTTT.

This clonotype has at least ten counts. The chain recombines TRBV20-1 with TRBJ1-4, with a tentative D call TRBD1 (5 bases). Trimming cost V 3 bases and J 5 bases, with 10 bases left between them. The germline V gene encodes CDR1 DFQATT and CDR2 SNEGSKA (reference sequence). The CDR3 length is 13 residues. The CDR3 nucleotides read TGCAGTGCTAGCCGGGACGGAAATGAAAAACTGTTTTTT. It translates to CSASRDGNEKLFF.

The chain is built from TRBV5-6 and TRBJ1-1; no definite D call. Germline CDR1 is SGHDT and CDR2 is YYEEEE. The germline V and J ends were trimmed by 1 base and 10 bases, with 14 bases remaining between them. The CDR3 contains 13 residues. DNA for the CDR3: TGTGCCAGCAGCTTGTTCGGGGTGATGGTAGCTTTCTTT. Its protein is CASSLFGVMVAFF.

The chain recombines TRBV19 with TRBJ2-7; D gene uncertain. Germline CDR1 LNHDA, CDR2 SQIVND (reference sequence). The CDR3 totals 14 residues. The V end was cut by 3 bases, the J end by 7 bases, with 16 bases between. The CDR3 DNA reads as TGTGCCAGTAGTATTGACATGCCCTACAATGAGCAGTACTTC. It codes for CASSIDMPYNEQYF.

There are a few counts of this clonotype. The chain links TRBV10-3 to TRBJ2-1; maybe TRBD2 (5 bases). Germline-derived CDR1 and CDR2 are ENHRY and SYGVKD. This CDR3 has 12 amino acids. V lost 9 bases and J lost 5, with 11 bases in between. In DNA, the CDR3 is TGTGCCATTAGAGGACTCAACAATGAGCAGTTCTTC. Translated, it gives CAIRGLNNEQFF.